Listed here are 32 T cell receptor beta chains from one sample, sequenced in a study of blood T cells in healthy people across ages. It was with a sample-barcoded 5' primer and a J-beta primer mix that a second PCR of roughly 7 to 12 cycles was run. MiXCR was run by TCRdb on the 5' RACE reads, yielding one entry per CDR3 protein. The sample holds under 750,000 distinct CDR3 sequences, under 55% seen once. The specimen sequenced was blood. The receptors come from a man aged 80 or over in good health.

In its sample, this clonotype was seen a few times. CDR3 region: CSAYPGTGNQPQHF. The CDR3 DNA is TGCAGTGCTTACCCCGGGACAGGGAATCAGCCCCAGCATTTT. The chain employs TRBV20-1 and TRBJ1-5; 9 bases agree with TRBD1. V shed 5 bases and J 4 bases; nucleotides not matched to a gene: 6. CDR1 is DFQATT, CDR2 SNEGSKA, per germline (reference sequence). The CDR3 runs to 14 residues.

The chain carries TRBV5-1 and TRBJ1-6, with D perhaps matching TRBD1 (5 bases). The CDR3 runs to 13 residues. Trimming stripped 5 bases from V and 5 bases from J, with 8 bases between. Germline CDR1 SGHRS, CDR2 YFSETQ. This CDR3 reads CASREQDNSPLHF. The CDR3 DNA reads TGCGCCAGCAGGGAACAGGATAATTCACCCCTCCACTTT.

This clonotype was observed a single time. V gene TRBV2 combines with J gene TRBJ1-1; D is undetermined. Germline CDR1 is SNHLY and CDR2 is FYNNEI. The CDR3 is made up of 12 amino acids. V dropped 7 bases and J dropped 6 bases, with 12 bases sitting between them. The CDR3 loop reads CASKRVGAEAFF. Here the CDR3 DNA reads TGTGCCAGCAAACGAGTAGGTGCTGAAGCTTTCTTT.

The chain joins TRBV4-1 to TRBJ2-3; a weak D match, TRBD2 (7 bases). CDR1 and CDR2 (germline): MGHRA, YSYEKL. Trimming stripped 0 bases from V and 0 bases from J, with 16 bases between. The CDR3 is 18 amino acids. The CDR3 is CASSQDYVRGASTDTQYF. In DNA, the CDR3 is TGCGCCAGCAGCCAAGATTATGTTCGGGGGGCCAGCACAGATACGCAGTATTTT.

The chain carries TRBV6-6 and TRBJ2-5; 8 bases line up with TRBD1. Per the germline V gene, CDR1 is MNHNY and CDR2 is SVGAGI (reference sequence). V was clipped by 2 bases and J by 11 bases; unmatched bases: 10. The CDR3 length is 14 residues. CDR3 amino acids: CASSYGQGYHEQYF. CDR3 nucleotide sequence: TGTGCCAGCAGTTACGGACAGGGTTACCACGAACAGTACTTC.

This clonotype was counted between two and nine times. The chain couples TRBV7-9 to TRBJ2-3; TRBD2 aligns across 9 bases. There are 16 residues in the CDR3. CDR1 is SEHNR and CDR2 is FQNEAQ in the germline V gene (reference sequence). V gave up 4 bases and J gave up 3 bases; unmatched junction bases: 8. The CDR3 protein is CASSSSGTSKTDTQYF. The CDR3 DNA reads TGTGCCAGCAGCTCATCCGGGACTAGCAAAACAGATACGCAGTATTTT.

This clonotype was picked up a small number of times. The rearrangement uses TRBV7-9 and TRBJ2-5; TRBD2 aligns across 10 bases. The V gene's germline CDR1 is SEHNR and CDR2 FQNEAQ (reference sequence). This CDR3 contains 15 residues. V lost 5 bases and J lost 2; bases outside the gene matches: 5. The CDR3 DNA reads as TGTGCCAGCAGCATTTGGACTAGCGGTCAAGAGACCCAGTACTTC. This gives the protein CASSIWTSGQETQYF.

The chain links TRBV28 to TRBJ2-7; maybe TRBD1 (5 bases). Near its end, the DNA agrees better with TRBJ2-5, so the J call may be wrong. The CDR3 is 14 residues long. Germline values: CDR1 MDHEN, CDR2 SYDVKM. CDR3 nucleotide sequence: TGTGCCAGCAGAAGCAGCCAGGGTCTTGAGACCCAGTACTTC. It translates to CASRSSQGLETQYF.

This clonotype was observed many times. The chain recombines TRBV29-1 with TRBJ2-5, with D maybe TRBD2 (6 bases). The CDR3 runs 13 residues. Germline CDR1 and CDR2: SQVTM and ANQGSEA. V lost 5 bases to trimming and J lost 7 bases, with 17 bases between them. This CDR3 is CSVLGSNGGTQYF. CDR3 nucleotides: TGCAGCGTTCTCGGATCTAACGGGGGGACCCAGTACTTC.

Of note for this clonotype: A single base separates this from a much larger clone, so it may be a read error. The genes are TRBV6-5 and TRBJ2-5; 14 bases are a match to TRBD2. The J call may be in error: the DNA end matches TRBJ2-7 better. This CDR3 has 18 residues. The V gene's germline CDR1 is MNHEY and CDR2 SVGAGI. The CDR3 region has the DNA TGTGCCAGCAGTTGGCCGGGACTAGCGGGGGAGCCACAAGACGAGCAGTACTTC. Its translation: CASSWPGLAGEPQDEQYF.

CDR3 in DNA: TGTGCCAGCAGCCCGCTACAGGGGAAAAGGGAGCAGTACTTC. Its translation: CASSPLQGKREQYF. The V call is TRBV6-5, the J call TRBJ2-7, with 7 bases matching TRBD1. The CDR3 runs 14 residues. The V gene end was trimmed by 6 bases and the J gene end by 7 bases; junction bases not matched to a gene: 12. Looked up from germline, CDR1 is MNHEY and CDR2 is SVGAGI.

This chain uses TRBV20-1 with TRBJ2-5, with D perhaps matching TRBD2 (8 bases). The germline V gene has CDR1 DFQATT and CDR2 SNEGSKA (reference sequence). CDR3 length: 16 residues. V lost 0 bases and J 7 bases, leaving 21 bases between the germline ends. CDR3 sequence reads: CSARDDPGGGFGTQYF. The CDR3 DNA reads TGCAGTGCTAGAGATGATCCGGGAGGGGGCTTTGGGACCCAGTACTTC.

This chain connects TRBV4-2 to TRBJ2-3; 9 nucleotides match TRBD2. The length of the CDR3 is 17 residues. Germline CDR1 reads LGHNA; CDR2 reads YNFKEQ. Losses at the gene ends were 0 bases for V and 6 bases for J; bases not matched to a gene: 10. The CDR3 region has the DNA TGTGCCAGCAGCCAAGAGGCCCGGAGCGGGAGGACCGATACGCAGTATTTT. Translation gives CASSQEARSGRTDTQYF.

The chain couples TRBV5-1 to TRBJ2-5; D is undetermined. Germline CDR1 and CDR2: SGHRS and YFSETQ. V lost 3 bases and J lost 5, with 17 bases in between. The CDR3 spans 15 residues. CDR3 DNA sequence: TGCGCCAGCAGCTCCACTGGGGATATAGGGGAGACCCAGTACTTC. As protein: CASSSTGDIGETQYF.

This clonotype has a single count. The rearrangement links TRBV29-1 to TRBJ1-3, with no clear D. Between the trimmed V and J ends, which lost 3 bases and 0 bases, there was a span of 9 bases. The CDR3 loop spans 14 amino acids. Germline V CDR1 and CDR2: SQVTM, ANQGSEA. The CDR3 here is CSVEWQTSGNTIYF. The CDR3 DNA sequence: TGCAGCGTTGAGTGGCAGACCTCTGGAAACACCATATATTTT.

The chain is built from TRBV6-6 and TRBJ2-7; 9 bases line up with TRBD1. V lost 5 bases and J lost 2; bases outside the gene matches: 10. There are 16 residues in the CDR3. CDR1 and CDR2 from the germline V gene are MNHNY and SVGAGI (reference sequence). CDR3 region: CASSTPLTGGAYEQYF. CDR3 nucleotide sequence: TGTGCCAGCAGTACCCCACTGACAGGGGGGGCCTACGAGCAGTACTTC.

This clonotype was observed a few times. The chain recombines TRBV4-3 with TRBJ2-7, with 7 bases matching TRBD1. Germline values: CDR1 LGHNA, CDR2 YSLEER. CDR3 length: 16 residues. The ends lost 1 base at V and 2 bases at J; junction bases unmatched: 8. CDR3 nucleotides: TGCGCCAGCAGCCAAGCGGGGACAGAACCTACCTACGAGCAGTACTTC. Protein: CASSQAGTEPTYEQYF.

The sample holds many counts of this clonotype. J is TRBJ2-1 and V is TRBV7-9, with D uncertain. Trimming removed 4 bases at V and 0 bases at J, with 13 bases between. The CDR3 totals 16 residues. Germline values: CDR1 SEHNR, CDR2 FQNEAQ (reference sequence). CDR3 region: CASSSPTASSYNEQFF. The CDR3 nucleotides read TGTGCCAGCAGCTCTCCTACCGCCAGCTCCTACAATGAGCAGTTCTTC.

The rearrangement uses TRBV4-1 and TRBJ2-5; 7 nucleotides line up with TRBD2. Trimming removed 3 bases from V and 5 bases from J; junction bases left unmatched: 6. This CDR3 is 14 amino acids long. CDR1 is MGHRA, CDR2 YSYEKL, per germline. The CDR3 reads CASSQRTRSETQYF. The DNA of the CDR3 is TGCGCCAGCAGCCAGAGGACTAGGAGTGAGACCCAGTACTTC.

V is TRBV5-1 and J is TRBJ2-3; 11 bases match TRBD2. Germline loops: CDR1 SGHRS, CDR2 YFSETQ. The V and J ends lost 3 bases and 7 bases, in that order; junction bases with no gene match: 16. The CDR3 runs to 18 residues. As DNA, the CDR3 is TGCGCCAGCAGCTCCCTGGGACTAGCGGCCGCCGTGGAAAATACGCAGTATTTT. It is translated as CASSSLGLAAAVENTQYF.

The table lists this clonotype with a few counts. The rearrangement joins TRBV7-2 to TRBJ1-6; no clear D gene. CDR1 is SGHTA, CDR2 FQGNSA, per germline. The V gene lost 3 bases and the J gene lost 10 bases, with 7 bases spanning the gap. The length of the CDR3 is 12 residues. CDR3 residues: CASSFLGSPLHF. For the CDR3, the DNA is TGTGCCAGCAGCTTCTTGGGATCACCCCTCCACTTT.

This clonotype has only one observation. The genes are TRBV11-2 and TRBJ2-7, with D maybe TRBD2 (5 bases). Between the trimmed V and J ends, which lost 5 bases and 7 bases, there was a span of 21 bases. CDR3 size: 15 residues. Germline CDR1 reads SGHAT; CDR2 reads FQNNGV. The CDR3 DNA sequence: TGTGCCAGCAGCCTGAACTGGGAGCCTAACCAAGAGCAGTACTTC. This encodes CASSLNWEPNQEQYF.

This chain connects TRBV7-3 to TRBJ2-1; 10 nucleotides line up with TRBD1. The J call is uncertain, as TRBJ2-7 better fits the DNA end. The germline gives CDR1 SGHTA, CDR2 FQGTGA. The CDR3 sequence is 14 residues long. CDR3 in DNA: TGTGCCAGCAGCTTAGGACAGGGGGAGGTGGAGCAGTACTTC. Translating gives CASSLGQGEVEQYF.

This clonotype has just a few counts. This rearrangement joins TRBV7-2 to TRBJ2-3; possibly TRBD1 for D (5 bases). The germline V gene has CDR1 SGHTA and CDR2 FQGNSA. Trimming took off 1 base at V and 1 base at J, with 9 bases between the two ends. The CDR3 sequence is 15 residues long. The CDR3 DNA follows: TGTGCCAGCAGCTTAGGTAGCAGGGGCACAGATACGCAGTATTTT. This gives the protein CASSLGSRGTDTQYF.

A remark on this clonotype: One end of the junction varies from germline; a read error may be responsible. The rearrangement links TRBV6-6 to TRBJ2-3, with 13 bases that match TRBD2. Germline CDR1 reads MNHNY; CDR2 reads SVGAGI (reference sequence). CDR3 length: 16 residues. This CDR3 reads CARSFGTSGNTDTQYF. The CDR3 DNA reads TGTGCCCGCAGCTTCGGGACTAGCGGGAACACAGATACGCAGTATTTT.

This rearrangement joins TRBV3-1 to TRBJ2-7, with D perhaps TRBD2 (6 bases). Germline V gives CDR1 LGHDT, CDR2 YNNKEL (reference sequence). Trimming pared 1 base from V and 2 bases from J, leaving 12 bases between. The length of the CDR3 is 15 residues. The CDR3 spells CASSQGEDPTYEQYF. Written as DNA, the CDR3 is TGTGCCAGCAGCCAAGGGGAGGACCCGACCTACGAGCAGTACTTC.

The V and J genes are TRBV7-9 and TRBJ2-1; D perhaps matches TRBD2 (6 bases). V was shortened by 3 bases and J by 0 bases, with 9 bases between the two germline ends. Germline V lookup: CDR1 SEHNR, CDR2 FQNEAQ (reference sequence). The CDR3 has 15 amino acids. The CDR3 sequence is CASSFGTYSYNEQFF. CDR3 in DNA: TGTGCCAGCAGCTTCGGGACTTACTCCTACAATGAGCAGTTCTTC.

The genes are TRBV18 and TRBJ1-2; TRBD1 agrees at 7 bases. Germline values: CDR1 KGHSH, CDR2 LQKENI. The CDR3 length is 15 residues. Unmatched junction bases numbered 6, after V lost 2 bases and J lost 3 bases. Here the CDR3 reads CASSPIQGSDYGYTF. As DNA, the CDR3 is TGTGCCAGCTCACCAATACAGGGGTCCGACTATGGCTACACCTTC.

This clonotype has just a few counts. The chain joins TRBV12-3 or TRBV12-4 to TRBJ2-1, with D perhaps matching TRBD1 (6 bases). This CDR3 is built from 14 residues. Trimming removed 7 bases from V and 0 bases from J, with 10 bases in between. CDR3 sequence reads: CASTGQSSYNEQFF. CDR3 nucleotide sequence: TGTGCCAGCACCGGACAGAGCTCCTACAATGAGCAGTTCTTC.

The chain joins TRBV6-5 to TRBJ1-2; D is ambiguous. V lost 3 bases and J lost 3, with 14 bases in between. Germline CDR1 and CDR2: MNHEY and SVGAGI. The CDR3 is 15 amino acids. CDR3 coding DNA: TGTGCCAGCAGTTATAAGCCCCGGACTGACTATGGCTACACCTTC. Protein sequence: CASSYKPRTDYGYTF.

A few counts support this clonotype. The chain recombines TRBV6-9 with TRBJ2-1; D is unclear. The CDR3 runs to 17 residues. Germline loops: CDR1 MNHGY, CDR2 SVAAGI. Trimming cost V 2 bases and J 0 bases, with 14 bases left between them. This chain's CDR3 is CASSYRGRISSYNEQFF. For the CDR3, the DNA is TGTGCCAGCAGTTATCGCGGCAGGATTAGCTCCTACAATGAGCAGTTCTTC.

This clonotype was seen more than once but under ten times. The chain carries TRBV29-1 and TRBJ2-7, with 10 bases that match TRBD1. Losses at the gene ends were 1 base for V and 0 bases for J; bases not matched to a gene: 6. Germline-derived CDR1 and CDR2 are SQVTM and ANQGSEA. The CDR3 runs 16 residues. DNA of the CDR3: TGCAGCGTTGAAGGTCGACAGGGGGCCGACTCCTACGAGCAGTACTTC. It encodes CSVEGRQGADSYEQYF.